The clone carrying this TCR beta chain was picked up a small number of times. The sample belongs to a study of T-cell memory formation after mild COVID-19. Study context: TCR clusters mostly belonged to single donors.

One entry per CDR3 protein, called by TCRdb with MiXCR from the 5' RACE reads. The sample includes 100,000 to 150,000 distinct CDR3 sequences, 16% of them seen just once. From germline, CDR1 is KGHSH and CDR2 LQKENI. The V end was cut by 4 bases, the J end by 4 bases, with 16 bases between. The CDR3 spans 15 residues. The TCR originated in an adult woman who had mild COVID-19 (a few samples of this study predate the infection). Cell type and time point are not known. The chain is built from TRBV18 and TRBJ1-2, with D maybe TRBD1 (6 bases). The sequencing input was PBMCs or a T cell subset sorted from them (not recorded which). CDR3 amino acids: CASSQQGYGGYGYTF. The CDR3 nucleotides read TGTGCCAGCTCACAACAGGGTTATGGCGGCTATGGCTACACCTTC. Complete variable domain (other parts from reference TRBV18 and TRBJ1-2): NAGVMQNPRHLVRRRGQEARLRCSPMKGHSHVYWYRQLPEEGLKFMVYLQKENIIDESGMPKERFSAEFPKEGPSILRIQQVVRGDSAAYFCASSQQGYGGYGYTFGSGTRLTVV.